One and the same sample provided the 30 T cell receptor beta chains below, sequenced in a study of T cells in localized non-small cell lung cancer. Profiled with immunoSEQ multiplex PCR; TCRdb holds only in-frame clones, not every one. The sample holds tens of thousands of clones, about 85% seen once. The material was PBMCs, obtained before any cancer treatment. The receptors stem from a woman aged 40 to 75 with stage II squamous cell lung carcinoma.

V usage is TRBV28 and J usage is TRBJ1-6; D not certain. The CDR3 runs to 14 residues. The germline V and J ends were trimmed by 6 bases and 5 bases, with 11 bases remaining between them. Looked up from germline, CDR1 is MDHEN and CDR2 is SYDVKM. The CDR3 spells CASSRRDNNSPLHF. The DNA for the CDR3 is TGTGCCAGCAGCCGACGGGATAATAATTCACCCCTCCACTTT.

The chain couples TRBV2 to TRBJ2-7; D is possibly TRBD1 or TRBD2 (5 bases each). In germline, CDR1 is SNHLY, CDR2 FYNNEI. The CDR3 runs 15 residues. With 5 bases removed from V and 2 bases from J, the gap between germline ends came to 16 bases. CDR3 sequence (DNA): TGTGCCAGCAGTTTGTGGGGCGACTACGCCTACGAGCAGTACGTC. Translating it yields CASSLWGDYAYEQYV.

The rearrangement joins TRBV7-9 to TRBJ2-2, with 12 bases aligning to TRBD2. Germline CDR1 reads SEHNR; CDR2 reads FQNEAQ (reference sequence). The junction had 13 bases not matched to a gene; V was cut back by 7 bases and J by 4 bases. The CDR3 is made up of 18 amino acids. The CDR3 reads CASTAPTSGSYRTGELFF. CDR3 nucleotides: TGTGCCAGCACCGCCCCGACTAGCGGGAGTTATCGCACCGGGGAGCTGTTTTTT.

The gene calls are TRBV9 and TRBJ2-3; a weak D match, TRBD2 (5 bases). Germline V gives CDR1 SGDLS, CDR2 YYNGEE. This CDR3 has 15 residues. Trimming stripped 2 bases from V and 5 bases from J, with 15 bases between. The CDR3 is CASSVEGVVQDTQYF. The CDR3, as DNA: TGTGCCAGCAGCGTCGAGGGAGTCGTCCAAGATACGCAGTATTTT.

This chain joins TRBV7-2 and TRBJ1-6, with D perhaps TRBD1 (5 bases). Germline CDR1 reads SGHTA; CDR2 reads FQGNSA. The length of the CDR3 is 13 residues. V lost 5 bases, J lost 7 bases, and 9 bases lay in between. This CDR3 reads CASSLDRNSPLHF. In DNA, the CDR3 is TGTGCCAGCAGCCTCGACAGAAATTCACCCCTCCACTTT.

This clone turned up a few times. The chain joins TRBV29-1 to TRBJ1-1, with 11 nucleotides matching TRBD1. V trimming: 3 bases; J trimming: 5 bases; junction bases outside the gene matches: 2. This CDR3 spans 13 amino acids. Germline V CDR1 and CDR2: SQVTM, ANQGSEA. CDR3 loop: CSVDRDRGTEAFF. The CDR3 DNA reads TGCAGCGTTGACCGGGACAGGGGGACTGAAGCTTTCTTT.

The chain employs TRBV9 and TRBJ2-7, with D possibly being TRBD2 (6 bases). V was clipped by 0 bases and J by 5 bases, with 15 bases between them. Germline lookup yields CDR1 SGDLS and CDR2 YYNGEE. This CDR3 has 15 residues. For the CDR3, the DNA is TGTGCCAGCAGCGTAGGGGGCGGGATGGTCGACGAGCAGTACTTC. It translates to CASSVGGGMVDEQYF.

This chain connects TRBV6-4 to TRBJ2-3, with 8 bases identical to TRBD2. There are 15 residues in the CDR3. After removal of 5 bases from V and 3 bases from J, the junction contained 7 bases not matched to a gene. Germline loops: CDR1 MRHNA, CDR2 SNTAGT. CDR3 residues: CASSLGGGLTDTQYF. Here the CDR3 DNA reads TGTGCCAGCAGTCTGGGCGGGGGGTTAACAGATACGCAGTATTTT.

The rearrangement uses TRBV5-1 and TRBJ2-4; 7 bases match TRBD2. Per the germline V gene, CDR1 is SGHRS and CDR2 is YFSETQ. The CDR3 extends over 15 amino acids. J gave up 5 bases and V 4 bases, and 9 bases lay outside the gene matches. The CDR3 loop reads CASSNPGTNQNIQYF. As DNA, the CDR3 is TGCGCCAGCAGCAACCCCGGGACTAACCAAAACATTCAGTACTTC.

The genes are TRBV25-1 and TRBJ2-1, with D hard to call. CDR3 length equals 11 residues. V was cut by 3 bases and J by 8 bases, with 5 bases left in between. Per the germline V gene, CDR1 is MGHDK and CDR2 is SYGVNS. The CDR3 bases are TGTGCCAGCAGTGACCTGGATGAGCAGTTCTTC. Amino acids: CASSDLDEQFF.

The CDR3 region has the DNA TGTGCCAGCAGTGAATACAGGGGGACTGGAAACACCATATATTTT. Translation: CASSEYRGTGNTIYF. The rearrangement links TRBV6-1 to TRBJ1-3; TRBD1 matches at 8 bases. Germline CDR1 and CDR2: MNHNS and SASEGT. CDR3 length equals 15 residues. V gave up 2 bases and J gave up 2 bases; unmatched junction bases: 2.

The chain employs TRBV28 and TRBJ2-7, with 10 bases fitting TRBD2. J was trimmed by 6 bases and V by 5 bases; bases with no gene match: 13. Germline V lookup: CDR1 MDHEN, CDR2 SYDVKM. The CDR3 spans 16 residues. This CDR3 is CASSGTGTSVTREQYF. Written as DNA, the CDR3 is TGTGCCAGCAGTGGCACCGGGACTAGCGTCACTCGCGAGCAGTACTTC. Variable domain in full (rest from reference TRBV28 and TRBJ2-7): DVKVTQSSRYLVKRTGEKVFLECVQDMDHENMFWYRQDPGLGLRLIYFSYDVKMKEKGDIPEGYSVSREKKERFSLILESASTNQTSMYLCASSGTGTSVTREQYFGPGTRLTVT.

The chain combines TRBV5-1 with TRBJ1-1; 7 bases agree with TRBD1. From germline, CDR1 is SGHRS and CDR2 YFSETQ. The CDR3 consists of 13 residues. V was clipped by 0 bases and J by 5 bases; unmatched bases: 1. CDR3 nucleotide sequence: TGCGCCAGCAGCTTGGGGACAGGAACTGAAGCTTTCTTT. Protein sequence: CASSLGTGTEAFF.

This clone was recorded a few times. The chain links TRBV7-8 to TRBJ2-7, with D hard to call. The CDR3 extends over 16 amino acids. Per the germline V gene, CDR1 is SGHVS and CDR2 is FQNEAQ. Trimming removed 2 bases from V and 2 bases from J, with 16 bases in between. The CDR3 protein is CASSLQSSWSPYEQYF. CDR3 DNA: TGTGCCAGCAGCTTACAGTCTTCGTGGAGCCCCTACGAGCAGTACTTC. The variable domain in full, with the rest retrieved from reference TRBV7-8 and TRBJ2-7, is GAGVSQSPRYKVAKRGQDVALRCDPISGHVSLFWYQQALGQGPEFLTYFQNEAQLDKSGLPSDRFFAERPEGSVSTLKIQRTQQEDSAVYLCASSLQSSWSPYEQYFGPGTRLTVT.

This clone showed up just a few times. The chain couples TRBV7-9 to TRBJ2-5; unclear D gene. The CDR3 runs to 15 residues. CDR1 SEHNR and CDR2 FQNEAQ come from the germline V gene (reference sequence). V was pared by 5 bases and J by 2 bases, with 15 bases between. This CDR3 reads CASSPPTLQQETQYF. The CDR3 nucleotides are TGTGCCAGCAGCCCACCCACGCTACAACAAGAGACCCAGTACTTC.

This chain connects TRBV7-9 to TRBJ2-1; TRBD2 matches 14 bases. The CDR3 loop spans 14 amino acids. CDR1 SEHNR and CDR2 FQNEAQ come from the germline V gene (reference sequence). V shed 4 bases and J 9 bases; nucleotides not matched to a gene: 2. CDR3: CASSSGTSGSEQFF. CDR3 sequence (DNA): TGTGCCAGCAGCTCCGGGACTAGCGGGAGTGAGCAGTTCTTC.

The chain is built from TRBV28 and TRBJ1-1, with TRBD1 identical over 9 bases. CDR3 length equals 17 residues. V lost 3 bases and J lost 0; bases outside the gene matches: 8. Germline V CDR1 and CDR2: MDHEN, SYDVKM. For the CDR3, the DNA is TGTGCCAGCAGTTTTTGGGGGACAGGGTGGATGAACACTGAAGCTTTCTTT. It encodes CASSFWGTGWMNTEAFF.

This chain joins TRBV6-1 and TRBJ2-7, with a tentative D call TRBD1 (6 bases). The CDR3 totals 15 residues. Germline lookup yields CDR1 MNHNS and CDR2 SASEGT. Trimming took 5 bases from V and 3 from J, leaving 17 bases between them. This chain's CDR3 is CASSLEVDSGYEQYV. DNA for the CDR3: TGTGCCAGCAGTCTAGAGGTGGACAGTGGCTACGAGCAGTACGTC.

The CDR3: CASSLGAGGSYEKLFF. The CDR3 DNA sequence: TGCGCCAGCAGCTTGGGGGCAGGGGGTTCGTATGAAAAACTGTTTTTT. This chain links TRBV5-1 with TRBJ1-4; 7 bases align to TRBD1. Trimming removed 0 bases from V and 6 bases from J; junction bases left unmatched: 8. This CDR3 has 16 residues. CDR1 is SGHRS and CDR2 is YFSETQ in the germline V gene. The full variable domain, in which reference TRBV5-1 and TRBJ1-4 provide the parts outside the CDR3, is KAGVTQTPRYLIKTRGQQVTLSCSPISGHRSVSWYQQTPGQGLQFLFEYFSETQRNKGNFPGRFSGRQFSNSRSEMNVSTLELGDSALYLCASSLGAGGSYEKLFFGSGTQLSVL.

The gene calls are TRBV4-3 and TRBJ1-6; D is possibly TRBD1 (5 bases). CDR1 is LGHNA and CDR2 is YSLEER in the germline V gene. This CDR3 spans 16 amino acids. Between the trimmed V and J ends, which lost 1 base and 0 bases, there was a span of 7 bases. The CDR3 is CASSQGGGSYNSPLHF. In DNA, the CDR3 is TGCGCCAGCAGCCAAGGGGGGGGCTCCTATAATTCACCCCTCCACTTT.

This clone was picked up a small number of times. The chain joins TRBV29-1 to TRBJ2-1; no firm D call. Trimming left V 2 bases short and J 5 bases short, with 4 bases between. The CDR3 is made up of 11 amino acids. Germline V CDR1 and CDR2: SQVTM, ANQGSEA. This chain's CDR3 is CSVESNNEQFF. The CDR3 DNA is TGCAGCGTTGAAAGCAACAATGAGCAGTTCTTC.

The J gene is TRBJ1-4, the V gene TRBV10-3, with no clear D. Germline lookup yields CDR1 ENHRY and CDR2 SYGVKD. The CDR3 has 13 amino acids. The V end lost 0 bases, the J end lost 5 bases, and 4 bases lay between the germline ends. The CDR3 protein is CAISESGNEKLFF. The CDR3 region has the DNA TGTGCCATCAGTGAGTCAGGGAATGAAAAACTGTTTTTT.

The chain links TRBV4-2 to TRBJ1-5; weak D call: TRBD1 (5 bases). Between the trimmed V and J ends, which lost 0 bases and 5 bases, there was a span of 11 bases. The germline gives CDR1 LGHNA, CDR2 YNFKEQ. The CDR3 contains 15 residues. The CDR3 DNA reads as TGTGCCAGCAGCCAAGATAGGCAGGGTCATCAGCCCCAGCATTTT. Translated: CASSQDRQGHQPQHF.

To note about this clone: The same CDR3 can be traced to other DNA sequences in this sample. The chain employs TRBV9 and TRBJ1-4; the D is unclear. CDR3 length equals 14 residues. CDR1 and CDR2 (germline): SGDLS, YYNGEE. The ends were cut back, 4 bases at V and 0 bases at J, with 7 bases in the middle. The chain's CDR3 is CASSPTATNEKLFF. For the CDR3, the DNA is TGTGCCAGCAGCCCGACGGCAACTAATGAAAAACTGTTTTTT.

The rearrangement uses TRBV18 and TRBJ2-7, with D hard to call. Trimming cost V 3 bases and J 2 bases, with 11 bases left between them. In germline, CDR1 is KGHSH, CDR2 LQKENI. This CDR3 has 14 amino acids. This CDR3 reads CASSPGKPPYEQYF. For the CDR3, the DNA is TGTGCCAGCTCACCGGGGAAGCCCCCCTACGAGCAGTACTTC.

The V call is TRBV18, the J call TRBJ2-5; 14 bases are a match to TRBD2. This CDR3 spans 16 amino acids. J lost 5 bases, V lost 2 bases, and 4 bases had no gene match. The germline CDR1 and CDR2 sequences are KGHSH and LQKENI. DNA for the CDR3: TGTGCCAGCTCACCATCCGGGACTAGCGGGAGCGAGACCCAGTACTTC. Its protein product is CASSPSGTSGSETQYF. Variable domain in full (rest from reference TRBV18 and TRBJ2-5): NAGVMQNPRHLVRRRGQEARLRCSPMKGHSHVYWYRQLPEEGLKFMVYLQKENIIDESGMPKERFSAEFPKEGPSILRIQQVVRGDSAAYFCASSPSGTSGSETQYFGPGTRLLVL.

The V gene is TRBV5-1, the J gene TRBJ1-1; D remains unclear. The germline V gene has CDR1 SGHRS and CDR2 YFSETQ. The germline V and J ends were trimmed by 2 bases and 7 bases, with 12 bases remaining between them. The length of the CDR3 is 13 residues. CDR3 loop: CASSFEGRIEAFF. The CDR3 region has the DNA TGCGCCAGCAGCTTCGAAGGGCGGATTGAAGCTTTCTTT.

The chain recombines TRBV9 with TRBJ2-4, with a weak D call TRBD2 (7 bases). The CDR3 extends over 15 amino acids. With 3 bases removed from V and 9 bases from J, the gap between germline ends came to 19 bases. CDR1 is SGDLS, CDR2 YYNGEE, per germline. CDR3 DNA sequence: TGTGCCAGCAGCGCCGGAACGGGGGGCGTCGGCATTCAGTACTTC. This gives the protein CASSAGTGGVGIQYF.

This clone was seen once. V and J are TRBV4-2 and TRBJ2-1; no definite D call. The V end was cut by 0 bases, the J end by 4 bases, with 7 bases between. The germline CDR1 and CDR2 sequences are LGHNA and YNFKEQ. This CDR3 comprises 14 residues. The CDR3 coding sequence is TGTGCCAGCAGCCAAGAGGTGGGATACAATGAGCAGTTCTTC. It yields the protein CASSQEVGYNEQFF.

For the CDR3, the DNA is TGTGCCAGTAGTATAGATCGGGGTTACGAGCAGTACTTC. Its translation: CASSIDRGYEQYF. This rearrangement joins TRBV19 to TRBJ2-7; perhaps TRBD2 as D (5 bases). The CDR3 consists of 13 residues. V shed 0 bases and J shed 4 bases, with 7 bases lying between them. Germline loops: CDR1 LNHDA, CDR2 SQIVND (reference sequence).